These 21 T cell receptor beta chains were all obtained from the same sample, sequenced in a study of post-analysis software for immune sequencing data. Broader study findings: Comparison of patients with controls showed a handful of TRBV segments more frequent in patients, TRBV5-6, TRBV5-1 and TRBV20-1 among them.

No cognate antigen is known for these TCRs. Prepared libraries of TCR beta cDNA carried unique molecular identifiers. TCRdb processed the PCR reads anew with MiXCR; each CDR3 protein has one entry. The sample includes about half a million distinct CDR3 sequences, around 40% seen only once; the top ten take about an eighth. The sequencing sample was made of blood. The receptors derive from a girl aged 10 to 17 with multiple sclerosis.

This clonotype was observed a few times. V and J are TRBV20-1 and TRBJ2-1; 11 bases are a match to TRBD2. With 5 bases clipped from V and 8 bases from J, the junction kept 11 bases outside the gene matches. Germline V gene lookup returns CDR1 DFQATT and CDR2 SNEGSKA (reference sequence). This CDR3 has 15 residues. The CDR3 DNA sequence: TGCAGTGCTGGCAGGCCTAGCGGGAGGAGGCATGAGCAGTTCTTC. Amino acids: CSAGRPSGRRHEQFF.

The J gene is TRBJ2-3, the V gene TRBV7-9; D remains ambiguous. The CDR3 spans 16 residues. The V end lost 3 bases, the J end lost 0 bases, and 13 bases lay between the germline ends. Per the germline V gene, CDR1 is SEHNR and CDR2 is FQNEAQ (reference sequence). CDR3 DNA sequence: TGTGCCAGCAGCTTGGATGGGCCGATTAGCACAGATACGCAGTATTTT. It encodes CASSLDGPISTDTQYF. Full variable domain (missing parts from reference TRBV7-9 and TRBJ2-3): DTGVSQNPRHKITKRGQNVTFRCDPISEHNRLYWYRQTLGQGPEFLTYFQNEAQLEKSRLLSDRFSAERPKGSFSTLEIQRTEQGDSAMYLCASSLDGPISTDTQYFGPGTRLTVL.

The V call is TRBV15, the J call TRBJ2-6; weak D call: TRBD2 (5 bases). The germline V and J ends were trimmed by 2 bases and 4 bases, with 15 bases remaining between them. Germline V gene sequence: CDR1 LNHNV, CDR2 YYDKDF (reference sequence). This CDR3 has 17 amino acids. CDR3 in amino acids: CATSRPPVASGANVLTF. The CDR3 DNA reads TGTGCCACCAGCAGACCCCCGGTAGCGTCCGGGGCCAACGTCCTGACTTTC.

This sequence joins TRBV20-1 and TRBJ2-7, with 8 bases identical to TRBD2. After removal of 2 bases from V and 5 bases from J, the junction contained 8 bases not matched to a gene. This CDR3 contains 14 residues. CDR1 is DFQATT, CDR2 SNEGSKA, per germline (reference sequence). The CDR3 DNA follows: TGCAGTGCTAGACAGGCGGGAGGAGGGAACGAGCAGTACTTC. It encodes CSARQAGGGNEQYF.

The rearrangement links TRBV7-2 to TRBJ1-2; D is unresolved. Looked up from germline, CDR1 is SGHTA and CDR2 is FQGNSA. The CDR3 is 13 residues long. V lost 3 bases, J lost 3 bases, and 8 bases lay in between. DNA for the CDR3: TGTGCCAGCAGCTTGACCGGCCACTATGGCTACACCTTC. This codes for CASSLTGHYGYTF.

This sequence joins TRBV6-5 and TRBJ2-1, with D unclear. The CDR3 contains 16 residues. The V end lost 0 bases, the J end lost 0 bases, and 9 bases lay between the germline ends. Germline V gene lookup returns CDR1 MNHEY and CDR2 SVGAGI. The CDR3 coding sequence is TGTGCCAGCAGTTACTCGGGGTTTAGCTCCTACAATGAGCAGTTCTTC. It is translated as CASSYSGFSSYNEQFF.

V gene TRBV7-8 combines with J gene TRBJ1-1; unclear D gene. Trimming cost V 1 base and J 1 base, with 10 bases left between them. Germline-derived CDR1 and CDR2 are SGHVS and FQNEAQ. CDR3 length: 15 residues. CDR3 DNA: TGTGCCAGCAGCTTAGGGAGCCGGCAGAACACTGAAGCTTTCTTT. Protein product: CASSLGSRQNTEAFF.

The chain recombines TRBV20-1 with TRBJ2-7, with 11 bases fitting TRBD2. V gave up 2 bases and J gave up 2 bases; unmatched junction bases: 8. CDR3 size: 16 residues. Germline V CDR1 and CDR2: DFQATT, SNEGSKA (reference sequence). The CDR3 DNA reads as TGCAGTGCTAGACCCTTGACTAGCGGGGATACCTACGAGCAGTACTTC. Translated, it gives CSARPLTSGDTYEQYF.

This chain uses TRBV12-3 or TRBV12-4 with TRBJ1-2; weak D call: TRBD1 (5 bases). This CDR3 spans 16 amino acids. Trimming cost V 3 bases and J 2 bases, with 16 bases left between them. In DNA, the CDR3 is TGTGCCAGCAGTTTTTATCGCGGGGGGACCAACTATGGCTACACCTTC. Translating gives CASSFYRGGTNYGYTF.

Comments on this clonotype: Mismatch with germline at one junction end may stem from a read error. The chain links TRBV20-1 to TRBJ2-3; TRBD2 agrees at 10 bases. The CDR3 is made up of 14 amino acids. Germline V gene lookup returns CDR1 DFQATT and CDR2 SNEGSKA (reference sequence). CDR3 residues: CGAQREGRTDTQYF. The CDR3 nucleotides read TGCGGTGCTCAGCGGGAGGGGAGAACAGATACGCAGTATTTT.

The V call is TRBV5-1, the J call TRBJ2-3; D is ambiguous. Germline V lookup: CDR1 SGHRS, CDR2 YFSETQ. The CDR3 loop spans 15 amino acids. V lost 0 bases to trimming and J lost 4 bases, with 12 bases between them. The CDR3 reads CASSLEIQISDTQYF. As DNA, the CDR3 is TGCGCCAGCAGCTTGGAGATACAAATATCAGATACGCAGTATTTT.

This sequence joins TRBV28 and TRBJ2-3, with unresolved D. The CDR3 has 18 amino acids. V lost 0 bases to trimming and J lost 0 bases, with 16 bases between them. Germline lookup yields CDR1 MDHEN and CDR2 SYDVKM. CDR3 nucleotide sequence: TGTGCCAGCAGTTTATGGGCCAAAACTCCCACTAGCACAGATACGCAGTATTTT. Amino acid sequence: CASSLWAKTPTSTDTQYF.

This clonotype was picked up a small number of times. For the CDR3, the DNA is TGCAGTGCTAGAAATTTGGGAGTATCGACAGATACGCAGTATTTT. Translated, it gives CSARNLGVSTDTQYF. The V gene is TRBV20-1, the J gene TRBJ2-3; TRBD2 might be the D (5 bases). Trimming shortened V by 2 bases and J by 3 bases, and 15 bases separated the two germline ends. Germline V gives CDR1 DFQATT, CDR2 SNEGSKA (reference sequence). This CDR3 spans 15 amino acids.

The chain employs TRBV27 and TRBJ2-3; D gene ambiguous. Per the germline V gene, CDR1 is MNHEY and CDR2 is SMNVEV (reference sequence). The CDR3 contains 12 residues. The germline V and J ends were trimmed by 2 bases and 8 bases, with 8 bases remaining between them. CDR3 loop: CASSLGLGTQYF. In DNA, the CDR3 is TGTGCCAGCAGTTTAGGTTTAGGTACGCAGTATTTT.

CDR3 in DNA: TGTGCCAGCAGCGAACCCGGGACATTATACAATGAGCAGTTCTTC. The encoded protein is CASSEPGTLYNEQFF. V gene TRBV27 combines with J gene TRBJ2-1; perhaps TRBD1 as D (6 bases). This CDR3 has 15 amino acids. CDR1 is MNHEY, CDR2 SMNVEV, per germline (reference sequence). Trimming cost V 6 bases and J 4 bases, with 16 bases left between them.

In this sample, this clonotype turned up a few times. The chain combines TRBV12-3 or TRBV12-4 with TRBJ2-7; possible D gene TRBD2, 5 bases. Trimming left V 8 bases short and J 4 bases short, with 15 bases between. The CDR3 consists of 13 residues. Here the CDR3 DNA reads TGTGCCAGCGTCCGAGACTACGAGTACGAGCAGTACTTC. Its translation is CASVRDYEYEQYF.

This clonotype was counted a few times. This rearrangement joins TRBV10-3 to TRBJ2-5; 8 bases line up with TRBD2. Germline values: CDR1 ENHRY, CDR2 SYGVKD. Trimming cost V 7 bases and J 5 bases; bases outside gene matches: 18. The CDR3 extends over 17 amino acids. CDR3 in amino acids: CAITEMEAGVPDETQYF. CDR3 nucleotide sequence: TGTGCCATCACCGAAATGGAAGCGGGAGTACCGGATGAGACCCAGTACTTC.

This clonotype occurred a few times. This chain joins TRBV28 and TRBJ2-7; the match to TRBD2 covers 7 bases. The CDR3 extends over 15 amino acids. Germline values: CDR1 MDHEN, CDR2 SYDVKM. J was trimmed by 0 bases and V by 3 bases; bases with no gene match: 5. CDR3 amino acids: CASSLGTTHSYEQYF. The CDR3 DNA sequence: TGTGCCAGCAGTTTGGGGACTACCCACTCCTACGAGCAGTACTTC.

The rearrangement uses TRBV3-1 and TRBJ1-1, with D unresolved. CDR3 size: 14 residues. Germline V gene sequence: CDR1 LGHDT, CDR2 YNNKEL (reference sequence). V lost 6 bases and J 1 base, leaving 12 bases between the germline ends. The CDR3 region is CASSHGLGNTEAFF. CDR3 in DNA: TGTGCCAGCAGTCACGGGTTGGGGAACACTGAAGCTTTCTTT.

This clonotype was picked up a small number of times. CDR3 loop: CASSPASTGSEQFF. In nucleotides, the CDR3 is TGTGCCAGCTCACCTGCATCTACGGGGAGTGAGCAGTTCTTC. The chain recombines TRBV18 with TRBJ2-1; weak D call: TRBD2 (5 bases). V lost 3 bases to trimming and J lost 9 bases, with 15 bases between them. The CDR3 sequence is 14 residues long. Germline CDR1 and CDR2: KGHSH and LQKENI.

The genes are TRBV28 and TRBJ2-4; 9 positions match TRBD1. J gave up 0 bases and V 5 bases, and 8 bases lay outside the gene matches. The CDR3 totals 17 residues. CDR1 and CDR2 from the germline V gene are MDHEN and SYDVKM. CDR3 in DNA: TGTGCCAGCAGTAAGGGACAGGGAATGGGAGCCAAAAACATTCAGTACTTC. This gives the protein CASSKGQGMGAKNIQYF. The full variable domain, with the rest looked up from reference TRBV28 and TRBJ2-4, is DVKVTQSSRYLVKRTGEKVFLECVQDMDHENMFWYRQDPGLGLRLIYFSYDVKMKEKGDIPEGYSVSREKKERFSLILESASTNQTSMYLCASSKGQGMGAKNIQYFGAGTRLSVL.